The 16 T cell receptor beta chains presented below share a single source sample, sequenced in a study of PD-1 blockade in classical Hodgkin lymphoma (dated by TCRdb to 2019 to 2021). Receptor amplification or capture employed the immunoSEQ multiplex PCR assay. TCRdb's version of the immuneACCESS table is confined to in-frame rearrangements and falls short of the full clone set. An unresolved V gene accounts for under half of the shortfall where checked; the remainder is of unknown origin. The sample yields fewer than 30,000 clones; 80% to 90% were counted once. The biggest ten clones account for 6.2% of the sample. In light of the paper, this sample's time point label describes: cycle 4 day 1 (C4D1), after less than seven weeks of nivolumab. All trial patients had relapsed after autologous stem cell transplantation, with cohorts A, B and C differing in prior brentuximab vedotin exposure. The sample consisted of peripheral blood mononuclear cells (PBMCs), taken before the fourth cycle of nivolumab. These TCRs come from a human donor with classical Hodgkin lymphoma.

CDR3 protein: CASSSLGQVKGMVQYF. The CDR3 region has the DNA TGTGCCAGCAGTTCCCTGGGACAGGTCAAGGGTATGGTGCAGTATTTT. This chain connects TRBV28 to TRBJ2-3; TRBD1 matches at 8 bases. Germline loops: CDR1 MDHEN, CDR2 SYDVKM. The CDR3 extends over 16 amino acids. V lost 4 bases to trimming and J lost 11 bases; unmatched junction nucleotides: 17.

This chain uses TRBV28 with TRBJ1-1; TRBD1 might be the D (6 bases). Trimming removed 1 base at V and 2 bases at J, with 14 bases between. The germline gives CDR1 MDHEN, CDR2 SYDVKM. CDR3 length: 16 amino acids. The CDR3 protein is CASSLLGQLANTEAFF. CDR3 DNA: TGTGCCAGCAGTTTATTAGGACAGTTGGCTAACACTGAAGCTTTCTTT.

The V and J genes are TRBV2 and TRBJ1-1; D is undetermined. Germline lookup yields CDR1 SNHLY and CDR2 FYNNEI. The CDR3 sequence is 13 residues long. V was trimmed by 6 bases and J by 1 base, leaving 9 bases between them. The CDR3 region is CASSPFGNTEAFF. The CDR3 bases are TGTGCCAGCAGCCCCTTTGGGAACACTGAAGCTTTCTTT.

CDR3 DNA: TGTGCCAGCAGTCCACGGACAGGGCTGACCTATGGCTACACCTTC. Translated, it gives CASSPRTGLTYGYTF. This chain uses TRBV27 with TRBJ1-2, with 8 bases lining up with TRBD1. Germline V gene lookup returns CDR1 MNHEY and CDR2 SMNVEV (reference sequence). The CDR3 sequence is 15 residues long. The junction had 9 bases not matched to a gene; V was cut back by 5 bases and J by 4 bases.

This chain links TRBV7-2 with TRBJ1-2, with 7 bases fitting TRBD1. The CDR3 is 14 residues long. The V gene's germline CDR1 is SGHTA and CDR2 FQGNSA. The junction had 7 bases not matched to a gene; V was cut back by 4 bases and J by 5 bases. This CDR3 reads CASSSDRVGYGYTF. CDR3 coding DNA: TGTGCCAGCAGCTCTGACAGGGTAGGGTATGGCTACACCTTC.

The chain is built from TRBV7-3 and TRBJ2-1; 12 bases map to TRBD2. J gave up 7 bases and V 4 bases, and 2 bases lay outside the gene matches. Germline CDR1 and CDR2: SGHTA and FQGTGA. There are 14 residues in the CDR3. CDR3 in amino acids: CASSYGLAGNEQFF. The CDR3 DNA follows: TGTGCCAGCAGCTACGGACTAGCGGGGAATGAGCAGTTCTTC.

The genes are TRBV12-5 and TRBJ2-5; D perhaps matches TRBD2 (6 bases). The CDR3 contains 14 residues. CDR1 and CDR2 (germline): LGHNT, FRNRAP. Trimming removed 4 bases from V and 5 bases from J, with 14 bases in between. The CDR3 sequence: CASGSEGPWETQYF. DNA of the CDR3: TGTGCTAGTGGTTCGGAGGGCCCATGGGAGACCCAGTACTTC.

V is TRBV27 and J is TRBJ1-6; the D is unclear. CDR1 is MNHEY, CDR2 SMNVEV, per germline (reference sequence). The CDR3 is 14 residues long. Trimming pared 3 bases from V and 10 bases from J, leaving 13 bases between. CDR3 nucleotides: TGTGCCAGCAGTTTTGGGCAGAAAGGGTCACCCCTCCACTTT. Translated: CASSFGQKGSPLHF.

The rearrangement links TRBV27 to TRBJ2-5; a weak D match, TRBD1 (6 bases). The length of the CDR3 is 13 residues. Between the trimmed V and J ends, which lost 5 bases and 3 bases, there was a span of 10 bases. Germline V gene lookup returns CDR1 MNHEY and CDR2 SMNVEV (reference sequence). CDR3 nucleotide sequence: TGTGCCAGCAGTAGGGGACATAAAGAGACCCAGTACTTC. It is translated as CASSRGHKETQYF.

The count of this clone is one. The rearrangement joins TRBV6-1 to TRBJ2-3; 11 positions agree with TRBD1. The CDR3 runs to 14 residues. The trim removed 6 bases at V and 5 bases at J, leaving 4 bases unmatched. Germline loops: CDR1 MNHNS, CDR2 SASEGT. CDR3 nucleotides: TGTGCCAGCAGGGACAGGGGGCAGATAGATACGCAGTATTTT. Protein sequence: CASRDRGQIDTQYF.

The V gene is TRBV14, the J gene TRBJ1-2, with D tentatively TRBD1 (5 bases). Germline CDR1 SGHDN, CDR2 FVKESK. The V end lost 3 bases, the J end lost 4 bases, and 18 bases lay between the germline ends. This CDR3 is built from 16 residues. In DNA, the CDR3 is TGTGCCAGCAGCCATTTCGGGGGACCGGAGGGCTATGGCTACACCTTC. It specifies CASSHFGGPEGYGYTF.

V usage is TRBV7-6 and J usage is TRBJ2-2; D remains unclear. This CDR3 is 14 amino acids long. Deletions cut 4 bases from V and 1 base from J, with 7 bases between. Germline CDR1 is SGHVS and CDR2 is FNYEAQ. The CDR3 region has the DNA TGTGCCAGCAGCTCCACAGTGAACACCGGGGAGCTGTTTTTT. Translated: CASSSTVNTGELFF.

This rearrangement joins TRBV28 to TRBJ1-5; TRBD1 agrees at 7 bases. Per the germline V gene, CDR1 is MDHEN and CDR2 is SYDVKM. The CDR3 spans 14 residues. J lost 6 bases, V lost 6 bases, and 8 bases had no gene match. CDR3 region: CASSLKGAGQPQHF. The CDR3 nucleotides are TGTGCCAGCAGCCTCAAGGGGGCAGGTCAGCCCCAGCATTTT. The full variable domain, rest sourced from reference TRBV28 and TRBJ1-5, is DVKVTQSSRYLVKRTGEKVFLECVQDMDHENMFWYRQDPGLGLRLIYFSYDVKMKEKGDIPEGYSVSREKKERFSLILESASTNQTSMYLCASSLKGAGQPQHFGDGTRLSIL.

Here the CDR3 reads CASSYSFRTPYEQYF. In nucleotides, the CDR3 is TGTGCCAGCAGTTACTCGTTCAGGACACCCTACGAGCAGTACTTC. The chain links TRBV6-5 to TRBJ2-7; possibly TRBD1 for D (5 bases). There are 15 residues in the CDR3. The V and J ends lost 0 bases and 2 bases respectively, with 11 bases between them. Germline loops: CDR1 MNHEY, CDR2 SVGAGI.

CDR3 protein: CASSQSSQGAWDGNEQFF. Here the CDR3 DNA reads TGCGCCAGCAGCCAATCCTCACAGGGGGCATGGGATGGTAATGAGCAGTTCTTC. V gene TRBV4-3 combines with J gene TRBJ2-1; 9 bases align to TRBD1. V shed 2 bases, J shed 7 bases, and the junction held 15 bases outside the gene matches. CDR3 length: 18 residues. Per germline, CDR1 LGHNA and CDR2 YSLEER.

The CDR3 region has the DNA TGTGCCAGCAGCTTACCCCGGAGCTCCTACGAGCAGTACTTC. This encodes CASSLPRSSYEQYF. The chain is built from TRBV11-2 and TRBJ2-7; D uncertain. Trimming took 2 bases from V and 0 from J, leaving 8 bases between them. Germline CDR1 SGHAT, CDR2 FQNNGV. This CDR3 spans 14 amino acids.